This TCR beta chain stems from a study of spatial heterogeneity in lung cancer. Overall study context: Patients with untreated early-stage non-small cell lung cancer, numbering approximately 70, were the donors. Sequencing of follow-up PBMC samples took place when they were available, at a median of about two years after resection.

Time point indicated: blood at routine non-recurrence follow-up after resection. No cell sorting; template was whole RNA from tumor, lung tissue or PBMC. This CDR3 contains 17 residues. V shed 0 bases and J shed 3 bases, with 14 bases lying between them. The germline V gene has CDR1 SGHDN and CDR2 FVKESK. TCRdb reprocessed the 5' RACE reads via MiXCR and lists one record per CDR3 protein. Of 110,000 or so distinct CDR3 sequences in the sample, approximately 10% are singletons; the top ten hold approximately 25%. V usage is TRBV14 and J usage is TRBJ2-2, with D possibly matching TRBD2 (5 bases). The TCR sequence derives from a female donor with early-stage non-small cell lung cancer. The sequenced sample was PBMCs, obtained at follow-up. This chain's CDR3 is CASSQEFRGAHTGELFF. The DNA for the CDR3 is TGTGCCAGCAGCCAAGAATTCCGGGGAGCGCACACCGGGGAGCTGTTTTTT.